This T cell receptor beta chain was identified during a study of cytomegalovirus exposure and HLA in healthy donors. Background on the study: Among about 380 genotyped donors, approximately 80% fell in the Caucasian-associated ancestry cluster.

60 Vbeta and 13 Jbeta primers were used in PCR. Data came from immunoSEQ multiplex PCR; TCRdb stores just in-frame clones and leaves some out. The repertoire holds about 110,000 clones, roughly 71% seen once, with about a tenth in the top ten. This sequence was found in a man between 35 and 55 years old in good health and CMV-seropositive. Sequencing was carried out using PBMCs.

The CDR3 protein is CASSEQQSYEQYV. The CDR3 coding sequence is TGTGCCAGCAGTGAACAACAGTCCTACGAGCAGTACGTC. The V gene is TRBV6-1, the J gene TRBJ2-7; D is unresolved. V lost 2 bases and J 1 base, leaving 6 bases between the germline ends. The CDR3 totals 13 residues. The V gene's germline CDR1 is MNHNS and CDR2 SASEGT.